Listed below are T cell receptor beta chains from one sample, sequenced in a study of blood T cell repertoires in COVID-19. Measured with immunoSEQ multiplex PCR; TCRdb has only the in-frame clones, and not every one. The sample comprises approximately 70,000 clones, 70% to 90% of which are singletons, and under 1.5% rests with the top ten. Material: peripheral blood. Source of these receptors: a human donor in a cohort sampled during active COVID-19. Each CDR3 is given with its conserved first and last residue. The D gene is left open where the match is weak. Expanded clones are given a class, and other clones once, few, many or no size at all.

>TRBD1|TRBV4-1|-|TRBJ1-1
CASSHVGQADTEAFF
TGCGCCAGCAGCCACGTCGGACAGGCGGACACTGAAGCTTTCTTT
>TRBD2|TRBV5-8|-|TRBJ2-5
CASSLSGTSGQETQYF
TGTGCCAGCAGCTTATCCGGGACTAGCGGACAAGAGACCCAGTACTTC
>-|TRBV28|-|TRBJ1-2
CASSPTNRVGGYTF
TGTGCCAGCAGTCCGACCAACAGGGTAGGGGGCTACACCTTC
>TRBD2|TRBV4-2|once|TRBJ2-3
CASSQDPGLAGSLESTDTQYF
TGTGCCAGCAGCCAAGATCCCGGACTAGCGGGATCTCTGGAGAGCACAGATACGCAGTATTTT
>-|TRBV28|-|TRBJ2-2
CASSSGQLRTGELFF
TGTGCCAGCAGTTCAGGACAGTTGCGGACCGGGGAGCTGTTTTTT
>TRBD2|TRBV2|-|TRBJ2-2
CASSKLAVDTGELFF
TGTGCCAGCAGTAAACTAGCGGTGGACACCGGGGAGCTGTTTTTT
>TRBD2|TRBV6-5|-|TRBJ2-7
CASGGGTSGRSEQYF
TGTGCCAGCGGGGGGGGGACTAGCGGGAGGTCCGAGCAGTACTTC
>-|TRBV24-1|-|TRBJ2-1
CATSDSRVGEQFF
TGTGCCACCAGTGATTCCAGGGTAGGGGAGCAGTTCTTC
>TRBD1|TRBV19|-|TRBJ1-1
CASRPGQGTEAFF
TGTGCCAGTAGACCGGGACAGGGGACTGAAGCTTTCTTT
>TRBD1|TRBV11-2|-|TRBJ1-6
CASSFLGQYSPLHF
TGTGCCAGCAGCTTCCTGGGACAGTATTCACCCCTCCACTTT
>TRBD2|TRBV5-4|-|TRBJ2-7
CASSLISGGPYEQYF
TGTGCCAGCAGCTTGATTAGCGGGGGCCCCTACGAGCAGTACTTC